The rows below give T cell receptor beta chains drawn from one sample of a study of Ad26.COV2.S vaccination and SARS-CoV-2 variants. Profiling relied on immunoSEQ multiplex PCR, and the TCRdb table lists in-frame clones only, not all of them. The table includes 350,000 to 500,000 clones, roughly 91% detected once. Sequenced here: peripheral blood, sampled in a trial of Ad26.COV2.S vaccine versus placebo. The receptors come from a person aged 18-65 years who received the Ad26.COV2.S COVID-19 vaccine or a placebo. CDR3s include the opening cysteine and the closing phenylalanine or tryptophan. The order of the fields is J gene, clone size, V gene, D gene, CDR3 protein, CDR3 DNA. A D gene is named only where the DNA matches it firmly. For some rows the clone size is stated as once, few or many, or as a class when expanded; others skip it.

>TRBJ2-7|-|TRBV30|TRBD2
CAWRLAGGAYEQYF
TGTGCCTGGAGACTAGCGGGAGGGGCCTACGAGCAGTACTTC
>TRBJ2-1|-|TRBV6-5|-
CASSSYGKRDEQFF
TGTGCCAGCAGTTCTTATGGCAAACGGGATGAGCAGTTCTTC
>TRBJ2-1|-|TRBV7-9|-
CASSLDLAEQFF
TGTGCCAGCAGCTTAGACCTAGCGGAGCAGTTCTTC
>TRBJ2-1|once|TRBV24-1|-
CATSGALGRDKNEQFF
TGTGCCACCAGTGGGGCCCTTGGGCGGGACAAAAATGAGCAGTTCTTC
>TRBJ1-1|-|TRBV30|-
CATDQGMRTEAFF
TGTGCGACGGACCAGGGAATGAGGACTGAAGCTTTCTTT
>TRBJ1-2|-|TRBV5-1|-
CASSLWGAYGYTF
TGCGCCAGCAGCTTGTGGGGGGCCTATGGCTACACCTTC
>TRBJ2-7|-|TRBV29-1|-
CSVDEQGFGEQYF
TGCAGCGTTGACGAGCAGGGGTTCGGAGAGCAGTACTTC
>TRBJ2-7|-|TRBV2|-
CASRRDVGDEQYF
TGTGCCAGCCGCAGGGACGTGGGGGACGAGCAGTACTTC
>TRBJ2-2|once|TRBV19|TRBD1
CASSTQGAGGELFF
TGTGCCAGTAGTACCCAGGGGGCCGGCGGGGAGCTGTTTTTT
>TRBJ2-7|-|TRBV7-9|-
CASTHIGSGEQYF
TGTGCCAGCACCCATATCGGGTCCGGCGAGCAGTACTTC
>TRBJ2-5|-|TRBV28|-
CASSLRGAPPKTQYF
TGTGCCAGCAGTTTACGGGGGGCGCCGCCGAAGACCCAGTACTTC
>TRBJ2-7|-|TRBV9|-
CASSVGAGTSYEQYF
TGTGCCAGCAGCGTAGGGGCAGGAACATCCTACGAGCAGTACTTC
>TRBJ1-1|-|TRBV9|-
CASSVGGRNTEAFF
TGTGCCAGCAGCGTAGGGGGGCGGAACACTGAAGCTTTCTTT
>TRBJ2-1|-|TRBV4-1|TRBD2
CASSQSAREAPFF
TGCGCCAGCAGCCAGTCTGCGCGGGAGGCCCCGTTCTTC
>TRBJ1-2|-|TRBV3-1/TRBV3-2|-
CASSQDFSSITGSGGYGYTF
TGTGCCAGCAGCCAAGATTTTTCTTCGATTACAGGGAGCGGCGGCTATGGCTACACCTTC
>TRBJ1-1|-|TRBV7-6|-
CASSSQGNTEAFF
TGTGCCAGCAGCTCACAGGGTAACACTGAAGCTTTCTTT
>TRBJ2-1|-|TRBV27|-
CASSGRWGDEQFF
TGTGCCAGCAGTGGGCGATGGGGTGATGAGCAGTTCTTC
>TRBJ2-3|-|TRBV28|TRBD2
CASTPGGPRTDTQYF
TGTGCCAGCACCCCGGGAGGGCCGAGAACAGATACGCAGTATTTT
>TRBJ2-1|-|TRBV19|TRBD2
CASRGTSGSASYNEQFF
TGTGCCAGTAGAGGGACTAGCGGGAGCGCCTCCTACAATGAGCAGTTCTTC
>TRBJ2-1|-|TRBV29-1|-
CSVEPPGFSYNEQFF
TGCAGCGTTGAACCACCCGGATTCTCCTACAATGAGCAGTTCTTC
>TRBJ1-3|few|TRBV7-9|-
CASSLFQEAGNTIYF
TGTGCCAGCAGCTTATTCCAGGAGGCTGGAAACACCATATATTTT
>TRBJ1-1|once|TRBV28|-
CASSLPSGGWTEAFF
TGTGCCAGCAGTTTGCCTTCGGGTGGGTGGACTGAAGCTTTCTTT
>TRBJ2-1|once|TRBV11-2|-
CASSLVPNEQFF
TGTGCCAGCAGCTTAGTCCCGAATGAGCAGTTCTTC
>TRBJ2-5|-|TRBV7-9|-
CASSAAETQYF
TGTGCCAGCAGCGCGGCAGAGACCCAGTACTTC
>TRBJ2-7|few|TRBV6-1|-
CASSEMGPGHNYEQYF
TGTGCCAGCAGTGAGATGGGGCCGGGACATAACTACGAGCAGTACTTC
>TRBJ2-3|-|TRBV18|-
CASSPVGDTDTQYF
TGTGCCAGCTCACCAGTGGGGGACACAGATACGCAGTATTTT
>TRBJ2-7|-|TRBV11-2|TRBD1
CASSSWGQGALSYEQYF
TGTGCCAGCAGCTCGTGGGGACAGGGGGCCCTCTCCTACGAGCAGTACTTC
>TRBJ2-7|-|TRBV6-1|TRBD2
CASSELGGGIKYF
TGTGCCAGCAGTGAATTGGGCGGGGGAATCAAGTACTTC
>TRBJ2-1|-|TRBV4-2|TRBD2
CASSQDPSGTYNEQFF
TGTGCCAGCAGCCAAGATCCTAGCGGCACCTACAATGAGCAGTTCTTC
>TRBJ1-2|once|TRBV28|-
CASSRRDNYGYTF
TGTGCCAGCAGTCGCAGGGATAACTATGGCTACACCTTC
>TRBJ2-5|-|TRBV12-3/TRBV12-4|TRBD1
CASRRTGVETQYF
TGTGCCAGCAGGAGGACAGGGGTAGAGACCCAGTACTTC
>TRBJ2-5|-|TRBV10-3|TRBD2
CAISPSGMRETQYF
TGTGCCATCAGTCCTAGCGGGATGAGGGAGACCCAGTACTTC
>TRBJ2-1|-|TRBV28|TRBD2
CASSPTWLAGVGRDNEQFF
TGTGCCAGCAGTCCGACGTGGCTAGCGGGAGTCGGTAGAGACAATGAGCAGTTCTTC
>TRBJ2-2|-|TRBV18|TRBD2
CASSPLSPQAGGNTGELFF
TGTGCCAGCTCACCACTATCACCTCAAGCGGGAGGAAACACCGGGGAGCTGTTTTTT
>TRBJ2-3|once|TRBV14|-
CASSLREKRFYTDTQYF
TGTGCCAGCAGCCTACGGGAGAAAAGGTTTTACACAGATACGCAGTATTTT
>TRBJ2-1|-|TRBV7-2|TRBD2
CASSLGTSTYNEQFF
TGTGCCAGCAGCTTAGGGACTAGTACTTACAATGAGCAGTTCTTC
>TRBJ1-2|-|TRBV10-3|TRBD1
CAISDRQGHGYTF
TGTGCCATCAGTGACCGACAGGGCCATGGCTACACCTTC
>TRBJ2-1|-|TRBV5-1|-
CASSLGLYNEQFF
TGCGCCAGCAGCTTGGGACTGTACAATGAGCAGTTCTTC
>TRBJ2-7|few|TRBV6-2/TRBV6-3|-
CASSSASEQYF
TGTGCCAGCAGTTCCGCGAGCGAGCAGTACTTC
>TRBJ2-7|-|TRBV4-1|-
CASSHPTSFRGSDGYEQYF
TGCGCCAGCAGCCACCCAACCTCCTTCCGAGGCTCCGACGGCTACGAGCAGTACTTC
>TRBJ1-4|-|TRBV6-5|-
CASSSTGGREKLFF
TGTGCCAGCAGTTCCACGGGGGGGCGGGAAAAACTGTTTTTT
>TRBJ1-2|-|TRBV18|-
CASSPGGNGYTF
TGTGCCAGCTCACCAGGGGGCAATGGCTACACCTTC
>TRBJ1-6|-|TRBV3-1/TRBV3-2|-
CASSQGLTDNSPLHF
TGTGCCAGCAGCCAAGGTCTCACGGATAATTCACCCCTCCACTTT
>TRBJ2-5|once|TRBV3-1/TRBV3-2|-
CASSQCALASGETQYF
TGTGCCAGCAGCCAGTGCGCTCTAGCGTCGGGAGAGACCCAGTACTTC